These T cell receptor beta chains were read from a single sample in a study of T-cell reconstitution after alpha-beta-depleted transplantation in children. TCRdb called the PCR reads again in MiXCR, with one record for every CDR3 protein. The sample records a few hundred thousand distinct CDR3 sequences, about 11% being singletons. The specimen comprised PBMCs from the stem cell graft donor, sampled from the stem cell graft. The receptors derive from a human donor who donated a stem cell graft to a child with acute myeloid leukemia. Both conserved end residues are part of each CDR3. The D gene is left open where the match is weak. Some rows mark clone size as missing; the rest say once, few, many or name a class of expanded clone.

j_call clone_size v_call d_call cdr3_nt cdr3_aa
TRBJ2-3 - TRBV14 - TGTGCCAGCAGCCAAGAGTTCGCACGCGGAGATACGCAGTATTTT CASSQEFARGDTQYF
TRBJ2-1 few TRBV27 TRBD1 TGTGCCAGCAGTCCCCGGGACAGGGGTTCCAATGAGCAGTTCTTC CASSPRDRGSNEQFF
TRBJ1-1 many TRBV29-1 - TGCAGCGTCACCGGACAGTCAATGAACACTGAAGCTTTCTTT CSVTGQSMNTEAFF
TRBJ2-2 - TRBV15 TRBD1 TGTGCCACCAGTAGCACAGGGGTCCCGACTTACACCGGGGAGCTGTTTTTT CATSSTGVPTYTGELFF
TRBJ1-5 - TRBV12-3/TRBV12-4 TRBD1 TGTGCCAGCAGTAACAGGGGGAATCAGCCCCAGCATTTT CASSNRGNQPQHF
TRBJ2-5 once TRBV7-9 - TGTGCCAGCAGCTTATCACGCAGCGCCCAAGAGACCCAGTACTTC CASSLSRSAQETQYF
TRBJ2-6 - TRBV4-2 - TGTGCCAGCAGCCGGCGGGTCGGGGGCCTCTCTGGGGCCAACGTCCTGACTTTC CASSRRVGGLSGANVLTF
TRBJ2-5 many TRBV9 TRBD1 TGTGCCAGCAGCGACTCGGACAGGGGGCAAGAGACCCAGTACTTC CASSDSDRGQETQYF
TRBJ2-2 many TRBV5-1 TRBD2 TGCGCCAGCAGCAAAAGCGGGGGGGCGAACACCGGGGAGCTGTTTTTT CASSKSGGANTGELFF
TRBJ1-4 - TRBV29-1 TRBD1 TGCAGCGTTGTTACAGGGGGTGAAAAACTGTTTTTT CSVVTGGEKLFF
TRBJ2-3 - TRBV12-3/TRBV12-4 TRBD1 TGTGCCAGCAGTTTGGACAGGGGTATAACAGATACGCAGTATTTT CASSLDRGITDTQYF
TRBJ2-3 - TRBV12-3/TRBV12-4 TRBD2 TGTGCCAGCAGTCCCTGGAGCGGGGGGAACACAGATACGCAGTATTTT CASSPWSGGNTDTQYF
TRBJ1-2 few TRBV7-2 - TGTGCCAGCACCCTTAGGCAGACCTCTAACTATGGCTACACCTTC CASTLRQTSNYGYTF
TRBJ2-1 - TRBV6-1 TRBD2 TGTGCCAGCAGTGCCGGACTAGCGGGTCAGGATGACCAGTTCTTC CASSAGLAGQDDQFF
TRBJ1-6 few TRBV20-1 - TGCAGTGCTAGGGGCGGGGGGGGGCAAGGTTCACCCCTCCACTTT CSARGGGGQGSPLHF
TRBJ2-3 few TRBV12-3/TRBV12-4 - TGTGCCAGCAGGATGGGGGATACGCAGTATTTT CASRMGDTQYF
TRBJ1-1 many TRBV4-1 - TGCGCCAGCAGCCAGGACAGCAACACTGAAGCTTTCTTT CASSQDSNTEAFF
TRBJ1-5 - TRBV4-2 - TGTGCCAGCAGCCAACTGGGAGATAGCAATCAGCCCCAGCATTTT CASSQLGDSNQPQHF
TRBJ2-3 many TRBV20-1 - TGCAGTGTCACGTCAGTTGGAATCACAGATACGCAGTATTTT CSVTSVGITDTQYF
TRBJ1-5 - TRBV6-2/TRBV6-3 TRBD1 TGTGCCACTAGCTTTACCGGGACAGGGGGCGATAGCAATCAGCCCCAGCATTTT CATSFTGTGGDSNQPQHF
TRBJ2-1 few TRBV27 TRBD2 TGTGCCAGCCGACTAGCGGGAGTGCAGACCTCAAATGAGCAGTTCTTC CASRLAGVQTSNEQFF
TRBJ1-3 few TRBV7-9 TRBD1 TGTGCCACCTCAGGGGGCTCTGGAAACACCATATATTTT CATSGGSGNTIYF
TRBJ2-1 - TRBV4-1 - TGCGCCAGCAGCCCGACACAGTCCTACAATGAGCAGTTCTTC CASSPTQSYNEQFF
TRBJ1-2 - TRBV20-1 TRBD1 TGCAGTGCTAGAGACTATCAGGGGGCAAGGGGCTACACCTTC CSARDYQGARGYTF
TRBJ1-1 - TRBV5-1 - TGCGCCAGCAGCTTGGGATCTCCGGTGAACACTGAAGCTTTCTTT CASSLGSPVNTEAFF
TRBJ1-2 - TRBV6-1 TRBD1 TGTGCCAGCATGCTAGGACAGGCAAACTATGGCTACACCTTC CASMLGQANYGYTF
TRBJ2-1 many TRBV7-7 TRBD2 TGTGCTAGCAGCTCCGGGACTAGCGGGAGAAATGAGCAGTTCTTC CASSSGTSGRNEQFF
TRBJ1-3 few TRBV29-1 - TGCAGCGTCGGATCCGGCGGAAACACCATATATTTT CSVGSGGNTIYF
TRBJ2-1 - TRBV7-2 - TGTGCCAGCAGCTTAACTCAGACAACCTACAATGAGCAGTTCTTC CASSLTQTTYNEQFF
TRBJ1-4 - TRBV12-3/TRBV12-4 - TGTGCCAGCAGTTTGGAAAATGAAAAACTGTTTTTT CASSLENEKLFF
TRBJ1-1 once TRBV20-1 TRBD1 TGCAGTGCTACCCGGACAGGTGATATGAACACTGAAGCTTTCTTT CSATRTGDMNTEAFF
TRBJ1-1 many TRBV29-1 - TGCAGCGTTGCCTGGTTGGGGGGAAGCACTGAAGCTTTCTTT CSVAWLGGSTEAFF
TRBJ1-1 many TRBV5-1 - TGCGCCAGCAGCTTGGGCGGTGAGCTGAACACTGAAGCTTTCTTT CASSLGGELNTEAFF
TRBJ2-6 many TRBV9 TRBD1 TGTGCCAGCAGGGGACAGGGGTCCGGGGCCAACGTCCTGACTTTC CASRGQGSGANVLTF
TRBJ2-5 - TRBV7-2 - TGTGCCAGCAGCTTAGCCGCGGCCCACCAAGAGACCCAGTACTTC CASSLAAAHQETQYF